The 18 T cell receptor beta chains given below trace back to one sample, sequenced in a study of blood T cell repertoires in COVID-19. This table comes from immunoSEQ multiplex PCR, and its TCRdb copy is limited to in-frame clones, with some not included. The table records under 250,000 clones, around four fifths of them present only once. The sequenced sample consisted of peripheral blood. The receptors originated from a man aged 45-60 years with acute or convalescent COVID-19.

This clone showed up just a few times. J is TRBJ2-7 and V is TRBV4-1; D might be TRBD1 (5 bases). Germline V gene data show CDR1 as MGHRA and CDR2 as YSYEKL. V dropped 0 bases and J dropped 0 bases, with 6 bases sitting between them. The CDR3 loop spans 14 amino acids. CDR3 sequence: CASSQEQVSYEQYF. The CDR3 DNA reads TGCGCCAGCAGCCAAGAACAGGTCTCCTACGAGCAGTACTTC.

The chain uses TRBV11-2 and TRBJ2-3; tentatively, D is TRBD2 (7 bases). Germline loops: CDR1 SGHAT, CDR2 FQNNGV. The CDR3 has 16 residues. V was cut by 1 base and J by 2 bases, with 13 bases left in between. The CDR3 reads CASSLVGGGNTDTQYF. The CDR3, as DNA: TGTGCCAGCAGCTTAGTTGGGGGGGGCAACACAGATACGCAGTATTTT. The full variable domain, rest sourced from reference TRBV11-2 and TRBJ2-3, is EAGVAQSPRYKIIEKRQSVAFWCNPISGHATLYWYQQILGQGPKLLIQFQNNGVVDDSQLPKDRFSAERLKGVDSTLKIQPAKLEDSAVYLCASSLVGGGNTDTQYFGPGTRLTVL.

Here the CDR3 reads CASSDNYEQYF. In DNA form, the CDR3 reads TGCGCCAGCAGTGATAACTACGAGCAGTACTTC. The chain is built from TRBV10-1 and TRBJ2-7, with unresolved D. The CDR3 is 11 amino acids. V was cut by 3 bases and J by 3 bases, with 3 bases left in between. Germline CDR1 WNHNN, CDR2 SYGVQD (reference sequence).

V usage is TRBV20-1 and J usage is TRBJ2-5, with a weak D call TRBD1 (6 bases). CDR3 length: 12 amino acids. Trimming left V 3 bases short and J 5 bases short, with 10 bases between. The germline V gene has CDR1 DFQATT and CDR2 SNEGSKA (reference sequence). In DNA, the CDR3 is TGCAGTGCTAGTGTGCAGGGGGAGACCCAGTACTTC. Translated, it gives CSASVQGETQYF.

The sample holds one count of this clone. The V call is TRBV6-6, the J call TRBJ2-3, with D perhaps TRBD2 (6 bases). Germline CDR1 MNHNY, CDR2 SVGAGI (reference sequence). This CDR3 contains 13 residues. Trimming shortened V by 6 bases and J by 5 bases, and 12 bases separated the two germline ends. CDR3 loop: CASREGVVDTQYF. CDR3 sequence (DNA): TGTGCCAGCAGGGAGGGAGTGGTAGATACGCAGTATTTT.

The chain recombines TRBV27 with TRBJ1-3, with D possibly being TRBD1 (6 bases). V lost 9 bases and J 2 bases, leaving 23 bases between the germline ends. Per germline, CDR1 MNHEY and CDR2 SMNVEV (reference sequence). This CDR3 contains 17 residues. CDR3 sequence (DNA): TGTGCCAGACAGGGAAAATTGGTAAATACTGCTGGAAACACCATATATTTT. Its protein product is CARQGKLVNTAGNTIYF.

The gene calls are TRBV6-6 and TRBJ2-6, with a weak D call TRBD1 (5 bases). The CDR3 extends over 19 amino acids. The V and J ends lost 5 bases and 0 bases respectively, with 20 bases between them. Germline loops: CDR1 MNHNY, CDR2 SVGAGI (reference sequence). For the CDR3, the DNA is TGTGCCAGCAGTCCCTTGACAGCCGAGAGCCGCTCTGGGGCCAACGTCCTGACTTTC. This codes for CASSPLTAESRSGANVLTF.

This clone has just a few counts. The rearrangement joins TRBV15 to TRBJ1-4; tentative D call: TRBD1 (6 bases). The V end was cut by 3 bases, the J end by 3 bases, with 8 bases between. This CDR3 is built from 14 residues. Per germline, CDR1 LNHNV and CDR2 YYDKDF (reference sequence). In DNA, the CDR3 is TGTGCCACCAGCAGCGGACAGTCTAATGAAAAACTGTTTTTT. As protein: CATSSGQSNEKLFF.

The genes are TRBV5-1 and TRBJ2-1, with 15 bases fitting TRBD2. CDR3 size: 16 residues. The trim removed 4 bases at V and 7 bases at J, leaving 6 bases unmatched. Germline CDR1 is SGHRS and CDR2 is YFSETQ. Here the CDR3 reads CASSVGLAGGQNEQFF. CDR3 DNA: TGCGCCAGCAGCGTCGGACTAGCGGGGGGGCAGAATGAGCAGTTCTTC. Full variable domain (missing parts from reference TRBV5-1 and TRBJ2-1): KAGVTQTPRYLIKTRGQQVTLSCSPISGHRSVSWYQQTPGQGLQFLFEYFSETQRNKGNFPGRFSGRQFSNSRSEMNVSTLELGDSALYLCASSVGLAGGQNEQFFGPGTRLTVL.

Only a few counts were recorded for this clone. The V and J genes are TRBV7-8 and TRBJ2-7; TRBD2 matches 9 bases. CDR3 length equals 15 residues. CDR1 is SGHVS, CDR2 FQNEAQ, per germline. The junction had 15 bases not matched to a gene; V was cut back by 11 bases and J by 4 bases. CDR3 sequence reads: CASRTGSGGLYEQYF. The CDR3 DNA follows: TGTGCCTCTCGAACGGGGAGCGGGGGGCTATACGAGCAGTACTTC. The complete variable domain, with remaining parts taken from reference TRBV7-8 and TRBJ2-7, reads GAGVSQSPRYKVAKRGQDVALRCDPISGHVSLFWYQQALGQGPEFLTYFQNEAQLDKSGLPSDRFFAERPEGSVSTLKIQRTQQEDSAVYLCASRTGSGGLYEQYFGPGTRLTVT.

V usage is TRBV2 and J usage is TRBJ1-2, with 7 nucleotides matching TRBD1. Germline lookup yields CDR1 SNHLY and CDR2 FYNNEI. The CDR3 sequence is 12 residues long. The V and J ends lost 4 bases and 4 bases, in that order; junction bases with no gene match: 0. The CDR3 protein is CASSGDSYGYTF. The CDR3 DNA is TGTGCCAGCAGTGGGGACAGCTATGGCTACACCTTC. The variable domain in full, with the rest retrieved from reference TRBV2 and TRBJ1-2, is EPEVTQTPSHQVTQMGQEVILRCVPISNHLYFYWYRQILGQKVEFLVSFYNNEISEKSEIFDDQFSVERPDGSNFTLKIRSTKLEDSAMYFCASSGDSYGYTFGSGTRLTVV.

The chain has TRBV7-2 and TRBJ2-7; D is unresolved. The germline V gene encodes CDR1 SGHTA and CDR2 FQGNSA. This CDR3 has 15 residues. V shed 0 bases and J shed 3 bases, with 12 bases lying between them. The CDR3 sequence is CASSLAGELLYEQYF. In DNA form, the CDR3 reads TGTGCCAGCAGCTTAGCCGGAGAACTACTCTACGAGCAGTACTTC.

The chain joins TRBV2 to TRBJ2-1; 7 bases align to TRBD2. The CDR3 loop spans 15 amino acids. V trimming: 6 bases; J trimming: 6 bases; junction bases outside the gene matches: 11. CDR1 SNHLY and CDR2 FYNNEI come from the germline V gene. The CDR3, as DNA: TGTGCCAGCAGACGGGAATTAGCGGGTGGCAATGAGCAGTTCTTC. Its translation: CASRRELAGGNEQFF.

The rearrangement joins TRBV19 to TRBJ2-1, with 7 bases aligning to TRBD1. CDR3 length: 15 residues. V lost 5 bases to trimming and J lost 1 base; unmatched junction nucleotides: 5. Looked up from germline, CDR1 is LNHDA and CDR2 is SQIVND (reference sequence). Written as DNA, the CDR3 is TGTGCCAGTAGTGAGACAGGGATGTCCTACAATGAGCAGTTCTTC. Residues: CASSETGMSYNEQFF. The entire variable domain, with the rest obtained from reference TRBV19 and TRBJ2-1, is as follows: DGGITQSPKYLFRKEGQNVTLSCEQNLNHDAMYWYRQDPGQGLRLIYYSQIVNDFQKGDIAEGYSVSREKKESFPLTVTSAQKNPTAFYLCASSETGMSYNEQFFGPGTRLTVL.

The rearrangement uses TRBV9 and TRBJ2-1; 12 bases line up with TRBD2. Germline V gene lookup returns CDR1 SGDLS and CDR2 YYNGEE. The CDR3 contains 16 residues. The trim removed 0 bases at V and 6 bases at J, leaving 4 bases unmatched. The CDR3 DNA reads as TGTGCCAGCAGCGTAGGAGAACTAGCGGGGGGCAATGAGCAGTTCTTC. Amino acids: CASSVGELAGGNEQFF.

The chain joins TRBV5-4 to TRBJ2-2, with a possible D match to TRBD2 (5 bases). Between the trimmed V and J ends, which lost 5 bases and 0 bases, there was a span of 11 bases. CDR1 SGHNT and CDR2 YYREEE come from the germline V gene (reference sequence). The CDR3 is 15 residues long. In DNA, the CDR3 is TGTGCCAGCAGTCCGGGATCCTCGAACACCGGGGAGCTGTTTTTT. As protein: CASSPGSSNTGELFF.

The chain couples TRBV27 to TRBJ2-7, with D uncertain. The CDR3 has 13 residues. Germline CDR1 and CDR2: MNHEY and SMNVEV (reference sequence). V lost 2 bases and J lost 3, with 8 bases in between. The DNA of the CDR3 is TGTGCCAGCAGTTTAGGGCCCTTCTACGAGCAGTACTTC. This sequence encodes CASSLGPFYEQYF.

CDR3 nucleotide sequence: TGTGCCAGCAGCTTAGTCGGTCGCGGGGGTGCCGGGGAGCTGTTTTTT. As protein: CASSLVGRGGAGELFF. This chain uses TRBV7-2 with TRBJ2-2, with 7 bases fitting TRBD2. Germline V gene data show CDR1 as SGHTA and CDR2 as FQGNSA. V dropped 1 base and J dropped 6; count of bases not matched to a gene: 8. This CDR3 is 16 amino acids long. The variable domain in full, with the rest retrieved from reference TRBV7-2 and TRBJ2-2, is GAGVSQSPSNKVTEKGKDVELRCDPISGHTALYWYRQSLGQGLEFLIYFQGNSAPDKSGLPSDRFSAERTGGSVSTLTIQRTQQEDSAVYLCASSLVGRGGAGELFFGEGSRLTVL.